Following are 32 T cell receptor beta chains from one sample sequenced in a study of response to subunit inactivated influenza vaccine. MiXCR, run by TCRdb on the RT-PCR reads, gives a single entry per CDR3 protein. The table lists under 850,000 distinct CDR3 sequences, 18% of them singletons. The sample here was PBMCs from blood, taken roughly 5 days after vaccination. These TCRs come from a man over 45 who received an inactivated influenza vaccine.

The chain is built from TRBV4-3 and TRBJ2-2, with 13 bases fitting TRBD2. V shed 5 bases and J 7 bases; nucleotides not matched to a gene: 10. This CDR3 is built from 17 residues. The germline gives CDR1 LGHNA, CDR2 YSLEER. CDR3 protein: CASSKRTSGSYIGELFF. CDR3 coding DNA: TGCGCCAGCAGCAAGCGGACTAGCGGGAGTTATATCGGGGAGCTGTTTTTT.

This clonotype occurred a few times. The genes are TRBV5-1 and TRBJ2-6; 9 nucleotides align to TRBD1. J lost 1 base, V lost 7 bases, and 3 bases had no gene match. The CDR3 is 15 residues long. Per the germline V gene, CDR1 is SGHRS and CDR2 is YFSETQ. CDR3 sequence reads: CASSQGASGANVLTF. The DNA for the CDR3 is TGCGCCAGCTCACAGGGGGCGTCTGGGGCCAACGTCCTGACTTTC.

The chain joins TRBV6-5 to TRBJ2-6; D remains ambiguous. The CDR3 spans 16 residues. Germline loops: CDR1 MNHEY, CDR2 SVGAGI. Deletions cut 4 bases from V and 0 bases from J, with 10 bases between. Here the CDR3 DNA reads TGTGCCAGCAGTTCCCCATTTCTCTCTGGGGCCAACGTCCTGACTTTC. Protein sequence: CASSSPFLSGANVLTF.

The V and J genes are TRBV3-1 and TRBJ2-4; unclear D gene. The V end was cut by 1 base, the J end by 7 bases, with 14 bases between. Germline V gene sequence: CDR1 LGHDT, CDR2 YNNKEL (reference sequence). The length of the CDR3 is 15 residues. CDR3 sequence (DNA): TGTGCCAGCAGCCAAGTTCTATACAGTCCGAACATTCAGTACTTC. Its protein is CASSQVLYSPNIQYF.

The chain links TRBV7-9 to TRBJ2-3; 9 bases line up with TRBD1. The V segment lost 0 bases and the J segment 4 bases; nucleotides outside the gene matches: 5. This CDR3 has 16 amino acids. The germline gives CDR1 SEHNR, CDR2 FQNEAQ (reference sequence). CDR3 nucleotides: TGTGCCAGCAGCTTAGCGCGGGACAGGGACGCAGATACGCAGTATTTT. It is translated as CASSLARDRDADTQYF.

This chain's CDR3 is CASSPTGHKSYEQYF. The CDR3 nucleotides read TGTGCCAGCAGCCCCACGGGACACAAATCCTACGAGCAGTACTTC. V usage is TRBV12-3 or TRBV12-4 and J usage is TRBJ2-7, with D perhaps TRBD1 (6 bases). V was trimmed by 6 bases and J by 1 base, leaving 16 bases between them. There are 15 residues in the CDR3.

The table lists this clonotype with a few counts. The gene calls are TRBV5-1 and TRBJ2-1; D may correspond to TRBD1 or TRBD2 (6 bases each). V lost 0 bases and J 7 bases, leaving 17 bases between the germline ends. The length of the CDR3 is 16 residues. Per germline, CDR1 SGHRS and CDR2 YFSETQ. CDR3 region: CASSLEIATGGNEQFF. The CDR3 DNA follows: TGCGCCAGCAGCTTGGAAATTGCGACAGGAGGGAATGAGCAGTTCTTC.

A few counts support this clonotype. The chain combines TRBV5-1 with TRBJ2-7, with 11 bases matching TRBD2. CDR1 is SGHRS and CDR2 is YFSETQ in the germline V gene. CDR3 length: 14 residues. V was clipped by 4 bases and J by 6 bases; unmatched bases: 6. CDR3 nucleotide sequence: TGCGCCAGCAGCCTAACTAGCGGGGGAATCGAGCAGTACTTC. This codes for CASSLTSGGIEQYF.

This clonotype has only a few counts. The chain uses TRBV20-1 and TRBJ2-3; maybe TRBD2 (7 bases). V was clipped by 2 bases and J by 3 bases, with 12 bases between them. The CDR3 has 14 amino acids. Germline CDR1 DFQATT, CDR2 SNEGSKA (reference sequence). CDR3 sequence: CSARRGAWTDTQYF. In DNA, the CDR3 is TGCAGTGCTAGACGGGGGGCTTGGACAGATACGCAGTATTTT.

This rearrangement joins TRBV29-1 to TRBJ2-1; weak D call: TRBD2 (5 bases). CDR1 and CDR2 (germline): SQVTM, ANQGSEA. The V and J ends lost 1 base and 0 bases respectively, with 10 bases between them. CDR3 size: 15 residues. CDR3 sequence: CSVEGGPSSYNEQFF. The CDR3 DNA is TGCAGCGTTGAAGGAGGGCCTAGCTCCTACAATGAGCAGTTCTTC.

The gene calls are TRBV6-1 and TRBJ2-1; the D is unclear. Trimming left V 6 bases short and J 3 bases short, with 15 bases between. CDR3 size: 15 residues. Germline-derived CDR1 and CDR2 are MNHNS and SASEGT. CDR3 protein: CASRTDFSLYNEQFF. The CDR3 region has the DNA TGTGCCAGCAGGACCGACTTTTCCCTCTACAATGAGCAGTTCTTC.

This chain connects TRBV6-2 or TRBV6-3 to TRBJ1-5; maybe TRBD1 (6 bases). Germline loops: CDR1 MNHEY, CDR2 SVGEGT. The V and J ends lost 2 bases and 2 bases respectively, with 16 bases between them. This CDR3 spans 17 amino acids. CDR3 region: CASSYGWGAQGNQPQHF. CDR3 DNA sequence: TGTGCCAGCAGTTACGGATGGGGGGCGCAAGGCAATCAGCCCCAGCATTTT.

This clonotype was counted many times. CDR3 sequence: CASSRDRGTYNEQFF. In nucleotides, the CDR3 is TGTGCCAGCAGCCGGGACAGGGGCACATACAATGAGCAGTTCTTC. This chain joins TRBV12-3 or TRBV12-4 and TRBJ2-1; 10 positions agree with TRBD1. V shed 6 bases, J shed 4 bases, and the junction held 6 bases outside the gene matches. The CDR3 spans 15 residues.

Only a few counts were recorded for this clonotype. The CDR3 reads CASSGDYWGYNEQFF. The CDR3 coding sequence is TGTGCCAGCAGTGGAGACTATTGGGGTTACAATGAGCAGTTCTTC. The V call is TRBV28, the J call TRBJ2-1; the D gene is possibly TRBD2 (5 bases). V gave up 5 bases and J gave up 4 bases, with 15 bases separating them. Germline-derived CDR1 and CDR2 are MDHEN and SYDVKM. This CDR3 contains 15 residues.

There are a few counts of this clonotype. The chain carries TRBV12-3 or TRBV12-4 and TRBJ2-2; D may be TRBD1 or TRBD2 (6 bases each). Trimming cost V 6 bases and J 4 bases, with 18 bases left between them. The length of the CDR3 is 16 residues. DNA of the CDR3: TGTGCCAGCAGATGGAGGGGGGCGAGGAGCACCGGGGAGCTGTTTTTT. Protein sequence: CASRWRGARSTGELFF.

This clonotype was seen more than once but under ten times. V is TRBV5-5 and J is TRBJ2-5; perhaps TRBD2 as D (7 bases). Deletions cut 0 bases from V and 4 bases from J, with 22 bases between. Germline CDR1 reads SGHKS; CDR2 reads YYEKEE (reference sequence). This CDR3 comprises 18 residues. The CDR3 region is CASSLARGRGSALETQYF. CDR3 DNA: TGTGCCAGCAGCTTGGCTCGGGGGCGGGGGAGCGCCTTAGAGACCCAGTACTTC.

The gene calls are TRBV7-9 and TRBJ1-1; 11 positions match TRBD1. The CDR3 length is 14 residues. Germline CDR1 and CDR2: SEHNR and FQNEAQ (reference sequence). The ends lost 4 bases at V and 9 bases at J; junction bases unmatched: 7. CDR3 loop: CASSSRDRGTKAFF. The CDR3 bases are TGTGCCAGCAGCTCCAGGGACAGGGGGACAAAAGCTTTCTTT.

CDR3 residues: CSARGLAGGRETQYF. Written as DNA, the CDR3 is TGCAGTGCTAGAGGACTAGCGGGGGGACGGGAGACCCAGTACTTC. This rearrangement joins TRBV20-1 to TRBJ2-5; 13 nucleotides align to TRBD2. Germline loops: CDR1 DFQATT, CDR2 SNEGSKA (reference sequence). This CDR3 is built from 15 residues. V was pared by 1 base and J by 5 bases, with 4 bases of the junction left unmatched.

The chain links TRBV27 to TRBJ2-2, with unresolved D. Trimming removed 2 bases at V and 3 bases at J, with 7 bases between. The CDR3 has 14 amino acids. Germline V CDR1 and CDR2: MNHEY, SMNVEV (reference sequence). The CDR3 region has the DNA TGTGCCAGCAGTTTAGGAGTGGACACCGGGGAGCTGTTTTTT. Amino acid sequence: CASSLGVDTGELFF.

This clonotype appeared many times. The chain has TRBV12-3 or TRBV12-4 and TRBJ2-3; tentative D call: TRBD2 (5 bases). V lost 5 bases, J lost 0 bases, and 12 bases lay in between. This CDR3 is 15 amino acids long. The CDR3 loop is CASSPPEGSTDTQYF. The CDR3 nucleotides are TGTGCCAGCAGTCCCCCTGAGGGCAGCACAGATACGCAGTATTTT.

This clonotype has more than one count but fewer than ten. The V call is TRBV20-1, the J call TRBJ1-6, with a weak D call TRBD1 (6 bases). The CDR3 totals 15 residues. Deletions cut 0 bases from V and 5 bases from J, with 11 bases between. From germline, CDR1 is DFQATT and CDR2 SNEGSKA (reference sequence). CDR3 DNA: TGCAGTGCTAGAGATCTCGCAGGGGATAATTCACCCCTCCACTTT. Its protein is CSARDLAGDNSPLHF.

CDR3 sequence (DNA): TGCGCCAGCAGCCAAGCTCTCACCCTCTACGAGCAGTACTTC. This codes for CASSQALTLYEQYF. The chain is built from TRBV4-3 and TRBJ2-7; D is undetermined. Germline V gene sequence: CDR1 LGHNA, CDR2 YSLEER. Trimming left V 1 base short and J 3 bases short, with 10 bases between. The CDR3 has 14 amino acids.

This clonotype was seen a few times. The rearrangement joins TRBV6-1 to TRBJ2-1, with D tentatively TRBD1 or TRBD2 (7 bases each). Trimming took 6 bases from V and 4 from J, leaving 22 bases between them. Germline V gives CDR1 MNHNS, CDR2 SASEGT. The CDR3 is 17 amino acids. This CDR3 reads CASSPYQGGGYYNEQFF. CDR3 nucleotides: TGTGCCAGCAGCCCGTATCAGGGGGGAGGGTATTACAATGAGCAGTTCTTC.

This clonotype appeared many times. V gene TRBV24-1 combines with J gene TRBJ2-1; 7 nucleotides align to TRBD1. Trimming removed 4 bases from V and 0 bases from J; junction bases left unmatched: 5. CDR3 length equals 16 residues. The germline gives CDR1 KGHDR, CDR2 SFDVKD. For the CDR3, the DNA is TGTGCCACCAGTGACCCGACAGGGTCCTCCTACAATGAGCAGTTCTTC. It encodes CATSDPTGSSYNEQFF.

The chain links TRBV28 to TRBJ2-7; D might be TRBD1 (6 bases). Germline loops: CDR1 MDHEN, CDR2 SYDVKM. This CDR3 region has 11 residues. The germline V and J ends were trimmed by 6 bases and 7 bases, with 10 bases remaining between them. CDR3 coding DNA: TGTGCCAGCAGAATAAGGGGGGAGCAGTACTTC. Its translation: CASRIRGEQYF.

The sample holds a few counts of this clonotype. V usage is TRBV10-3 and J usage is TRBJ2-1; D perhaps matches TRBD2 (5 bases). V lost 9 bases, J lost 3 bases, and 12 bases lay in between. Per the germline V gene, CDR1 is ENHRY and CDR2 is SYGVKD. This CDR3 has 13 amino acids. CDR3 loop: CAISAGDYNEQFF. As DNA, the CDR3 is TGTGCCATTTCGGCCGGGGACTACAATGAGCAGTTCTTC.

This clonotype has just a few counts. The chain couples TRBV7-2 to TRBJ2-5; D is unresolved. The CDR3 contains 14 residues. CDR1 is SGHTA and CDR2 is FQGNSA in the germline V gene. Trimming removed 2 bases at V and 5 bases at J, with 12 bases between. Here the CDR3 reads CASSLNPARETQYF. In DNA, the CDR3 is TGTGCCAGCAGCTTAAACCCTGCTCGGGAGACCCAGTACTTC. Combining the CDR3 with reference TRBV7-2 and TRBJ2-5 gives the whole variable domain GAGVSQSPSNKVTEKGKDVELRCDPISGHTALYWYRQSLGQGLEFLIYFQGNSAPDKSGLPSDRFSAERTGGSVSTLTIQRTQQEDSAVYLCASSLNPARETQYFGPGTRLLVL.

The chain recombines TRBV11-2 with TRBJ1-1, with 7 nucleotides matching TRBD1. The V gene end was trimmed by 8 bases and the J gene end by 8 bases; junction bases not matched to a gene: 5. The CDR3 length is 11 residues. Looked up from germline, CDR1 is SGHAT and CDR2 is FQNNGV. Here the CDR3 DNA reads TGTGCCAGCCTACAGGGGCTAGAAGCTTTCTTT. It encodes CASLQGLEAFF.

This chain connects TRBV7-8 to TRBJ2-2, with D uncertain. The length of the CDR3 is 12 residues. Germline lookup yields CDR1 SGHVS and CDR2 FQNEAQ. V lost 1 base and J 8 bases, leaving 5 bases between the germline ends. The CDR3 coding sequence is TGTGCCAGCAGCTTAGGACAAGGGGAGCTGTTTTTT. This sequence encodes CASSLGQGELFF.

J is TRBJ1-5 and V is TRBV20-1; D is ambiguous. CDR1 is DFQATT, CDR2 SNEGSKA, per germline (reference sequence). V dropped 0 bases and J dropped 0 bases, with 6 bases sitting between them. The CDR3 loop spans 14 amino acids. CDR3 sequence reads: CSARDSNSNQPQHF. In DNA form, the CDR3 reads TGCAGTGCTAGAGACAGCAATAGCAATCAGCCCCAGCATTTT.

This clonotype was found many times. The J gene is TRBJ2-1, the V gene TRBV4-2; 8 bases align to TRBD2. J lost 2 bases, V lost 3 bases, and 9 bases had no gene match. Germline-derived CDR1 and CDR2 are LGHNA and YNFKEQ. The CDR3 totals 17 residues. In nucleotides, the CDR3 is TGTGCCAGCAGCCAGGTGTACAGCGGGGGTGCCTACAATGAGCAGTTCTTC. This gives the protein CASSQVYSGGAYNEQFF.

The chain links TRBV12-3 or TRBV12-4 to TRBJ2-3; the D gene is possibly TRBD1 (6 bases). This CDR3 has 15 amino acids. V lost 4 bases, J lost 6 bases, and 17 bases lay in between. The CDR3 region has the DNA TGTGCCAGCAGTTCTCCCCCCAGGGGAAGGGATACGCAGTATTTT. As protein: CASSSPPRGRDTQYF.